This TCR beta chain was obtained from a study of blood T cell repertoires in COVID-19. Study information: The study drew acute and convalescent COVID-19 samples from the United States, Italy and Spain.

The germline CDR1 and CDR2 sequences are MNHNY and SVGAGI (reference sequence). The J segment lost 5 bases and the V segment lost 6 bases, leaving 4 bases of the junction unmatched. The CDR3 extends over 13 amino acids. Per the authors' pipeline: How many nucleated cells were present was estimated from reference gene primer amplification. Some clones are missing from TCRdb's copy, which holds only in-frame ones; the method was immunoSEQ multiplex PCR. V and J calls and clone size are as listed in that table; D and trimming were resolved from the DNA. The sample contains hundreds of thousands of clones, more than 85% of which appear only once.

The TCR comes from a man between 65 and 80 years old with acute or convalescent COVID-19. Sequenced: peripheral blood. This chain links TRBV6-6 with TRBJ2-5; 9 bases map to TRBD1. CDR3: CASSPTGGETQYF. The CDR3 DNA is TGTGCCAGCAGCCCGACAGGGGGTGAGACCCAGTACTTC.